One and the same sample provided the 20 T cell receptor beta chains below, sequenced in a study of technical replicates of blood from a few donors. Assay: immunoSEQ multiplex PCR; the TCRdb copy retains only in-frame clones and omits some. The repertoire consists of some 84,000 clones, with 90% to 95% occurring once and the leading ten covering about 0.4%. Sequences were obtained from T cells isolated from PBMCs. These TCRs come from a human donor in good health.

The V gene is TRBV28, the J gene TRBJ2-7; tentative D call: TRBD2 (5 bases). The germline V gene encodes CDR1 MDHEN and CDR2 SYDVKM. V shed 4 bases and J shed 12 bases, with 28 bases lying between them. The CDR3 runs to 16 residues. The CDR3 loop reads CASSSWTAGDFQSWYF. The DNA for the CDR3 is TGTGCCAGCAGTTCGTGGACTGCTGGGGATTTTCAATCTTGGTACTTC.

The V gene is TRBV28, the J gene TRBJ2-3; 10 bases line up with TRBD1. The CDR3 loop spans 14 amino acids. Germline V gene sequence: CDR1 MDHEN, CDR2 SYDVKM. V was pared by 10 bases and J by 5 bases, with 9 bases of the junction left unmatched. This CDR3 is CATKTGGDLDTQYF. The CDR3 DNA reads TGTGCCACCAAGACAGGGGGCGATTTAGATACGCAGTATTTT.

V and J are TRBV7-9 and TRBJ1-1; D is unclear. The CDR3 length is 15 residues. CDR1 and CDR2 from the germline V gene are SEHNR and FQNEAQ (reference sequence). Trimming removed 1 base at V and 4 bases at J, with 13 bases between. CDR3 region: CASSLESGFSTEAFF. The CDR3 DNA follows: TGTGCCAGCAGCTTAGAGTCCGGGTTCAGCACTGAAGCTTTCTTT.

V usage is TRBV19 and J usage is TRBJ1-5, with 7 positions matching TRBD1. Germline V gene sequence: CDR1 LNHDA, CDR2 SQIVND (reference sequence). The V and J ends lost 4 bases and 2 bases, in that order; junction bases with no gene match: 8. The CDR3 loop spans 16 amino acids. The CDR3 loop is CASSSPGGYGNQPQHF. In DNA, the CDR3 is TGTGCCAGTAGTAGCCCAGGGGGGTATGGCAATCAGCCCCAGCATTTT.

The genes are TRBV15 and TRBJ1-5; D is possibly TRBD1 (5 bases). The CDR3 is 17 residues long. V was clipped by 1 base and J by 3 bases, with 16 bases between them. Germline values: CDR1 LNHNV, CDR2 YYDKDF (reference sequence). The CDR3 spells CATSRGMNGGTNQPQHF. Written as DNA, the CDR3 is TGTGCCACCAGCAGAGGAATGAATGGGGGGACCAATCAGCCCCAGCATTTT.

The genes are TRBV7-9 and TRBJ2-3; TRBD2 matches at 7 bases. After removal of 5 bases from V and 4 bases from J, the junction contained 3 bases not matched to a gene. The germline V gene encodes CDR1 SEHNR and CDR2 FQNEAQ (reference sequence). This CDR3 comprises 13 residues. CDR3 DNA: TGTGCCAGCAGCCTAGGACTAGCAGATACGCAGTATTTT. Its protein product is CASSLGLADTQYF.

CDR3 sequence reads: CASSMGAEQFF. The CDR3 DNA reads as TGTGCCAGTAGTATGGGGGCGGAGCAGTTCTTC. J is TRBJ2-1 and V is TRBV19; weak D call: TRBD1 (6 bases). The V end was cut by 3 bases, the J end by 10 bases, with 7 bases between. The CDR3 length is 11 residues. Looked up from germline, CDR1 is LNHDA and CDR2 is SQIVND (reference sequence).

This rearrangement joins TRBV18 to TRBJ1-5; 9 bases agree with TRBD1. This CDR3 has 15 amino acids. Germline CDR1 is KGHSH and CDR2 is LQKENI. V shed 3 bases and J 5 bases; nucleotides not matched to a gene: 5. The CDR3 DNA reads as TGTGCCAGCTCACCCCCCGGACAGGGGCATCAGCCCCAGCATTTT. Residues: CASSPPGQGHQPQHF.

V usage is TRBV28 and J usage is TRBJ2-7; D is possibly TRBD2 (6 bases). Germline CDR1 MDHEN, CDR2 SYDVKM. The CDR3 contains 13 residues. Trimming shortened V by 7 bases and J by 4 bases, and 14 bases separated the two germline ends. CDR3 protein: CASNWGVGYEQYF. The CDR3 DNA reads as TGTGCCAGCAATTGGGGGGTAGGGTACGAGCAGTACTTC.

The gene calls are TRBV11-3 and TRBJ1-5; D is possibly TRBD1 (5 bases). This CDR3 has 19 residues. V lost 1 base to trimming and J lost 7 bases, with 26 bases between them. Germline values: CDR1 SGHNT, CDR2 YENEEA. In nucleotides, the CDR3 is TGTGCCAGCAGCTTAGGCGGGGTTAGGGGCAGGTGTTCGACACAGCCCCAGCATTTT. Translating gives CASSLGGVRGRCSTQPQHF.

CDR3 DNA sequence: TGTGCCAGCAGCCCAGGACAGGGCGTCTCCTACGAGCAGTACTTC. Its translation: CASSPGQGVSYEQYF. The chain employs TRBV5-4 and TRBJ2-7; 8 bases agree with TRBD1. V was clipped by 4 bases and J by 0 bases; unmatched bases: 6. The CDR3 spans 15 residues. In germline, CDR1 is SGHNT, CDR2 YYREEE (reference sequence).

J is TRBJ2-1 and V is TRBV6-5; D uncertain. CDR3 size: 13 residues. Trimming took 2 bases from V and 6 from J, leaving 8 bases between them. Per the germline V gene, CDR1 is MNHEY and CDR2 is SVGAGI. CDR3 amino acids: CASSYNMANEQFF. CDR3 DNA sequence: TGTGCCAGCAGTTACAACATGGCCAATGAGCAGTTCTTC.

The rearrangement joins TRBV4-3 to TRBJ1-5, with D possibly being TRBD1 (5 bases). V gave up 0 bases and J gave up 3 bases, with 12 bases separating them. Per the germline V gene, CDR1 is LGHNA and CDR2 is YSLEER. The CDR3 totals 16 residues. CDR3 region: CASSQDVDSYNQPQHF. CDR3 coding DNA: TGCGCCAGCAGCCAAGACGTAGACAGCTACAATCAGCCCCAGCATTTT.

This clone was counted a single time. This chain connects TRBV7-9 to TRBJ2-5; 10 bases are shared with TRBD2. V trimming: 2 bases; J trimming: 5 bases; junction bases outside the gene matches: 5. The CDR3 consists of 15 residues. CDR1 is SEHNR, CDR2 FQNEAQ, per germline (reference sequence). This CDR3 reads CASSLLAGDLETQYF. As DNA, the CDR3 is TGTGCCAGCAGCTTACTAGCGGGAGATCTTGAGACCCAGTACTTC.

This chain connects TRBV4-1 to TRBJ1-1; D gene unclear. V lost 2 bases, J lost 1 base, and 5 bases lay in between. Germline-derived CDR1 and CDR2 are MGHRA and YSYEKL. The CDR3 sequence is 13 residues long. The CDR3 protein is CASSQLSNTEAFF. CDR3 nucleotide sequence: TGCGCCAGCAGCCAACTCTCGAACACTGAAGCTTTCTTT.

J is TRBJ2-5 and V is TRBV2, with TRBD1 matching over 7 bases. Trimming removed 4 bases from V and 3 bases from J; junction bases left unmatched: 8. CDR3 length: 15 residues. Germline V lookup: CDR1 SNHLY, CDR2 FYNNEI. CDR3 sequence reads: CASSVDRTGEETQYF. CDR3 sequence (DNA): TGTGCCAGCAGTGTCGACCGGACAGGAGAAGAGACCCAGTACTTC.

CDR3: CASSYSEGNTEAFF. CDR3 in DNA: TGTGCCAGCAGTTACTCGGAGGGGAACACTGAAGCTTTCTTT. The V and J genes are TRBV6-6 and TRBJ1-1; D is undetermined. Deletions cut 0 bases from V and 1 base from J, with 6 bases between. CDR3 length: 14 amino acids. CDR1 and CDR2 (germline): MNHNY, SVGAGI (reference sequence).

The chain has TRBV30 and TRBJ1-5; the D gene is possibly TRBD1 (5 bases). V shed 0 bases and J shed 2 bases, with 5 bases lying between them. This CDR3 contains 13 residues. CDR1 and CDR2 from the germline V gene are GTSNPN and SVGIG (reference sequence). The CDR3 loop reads CAWSVQGNQPQHF. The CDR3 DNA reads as TGTGCCTGGAGTGTACAGGGCAATCAGCCCCAGCATTTT.

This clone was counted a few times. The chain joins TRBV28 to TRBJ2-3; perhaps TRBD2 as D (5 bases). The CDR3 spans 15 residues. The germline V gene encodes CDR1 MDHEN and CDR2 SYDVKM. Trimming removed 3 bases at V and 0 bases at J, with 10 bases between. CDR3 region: CASSFLGISTDTQYF. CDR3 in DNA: TGTGCCAGCAGTTTCCTCGGGATCAGCACAGATACGCAGTATTTT.

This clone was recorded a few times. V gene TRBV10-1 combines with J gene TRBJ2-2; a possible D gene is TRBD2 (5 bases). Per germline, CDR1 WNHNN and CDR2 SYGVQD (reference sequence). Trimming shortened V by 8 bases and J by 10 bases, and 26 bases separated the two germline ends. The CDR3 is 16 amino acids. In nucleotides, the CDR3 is TGCGCCAGCGACCTGTGCAGCGGACCCTCTTTAGCGGAGCTGTTTTTT. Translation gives CASDLCSGPSLAELFF.